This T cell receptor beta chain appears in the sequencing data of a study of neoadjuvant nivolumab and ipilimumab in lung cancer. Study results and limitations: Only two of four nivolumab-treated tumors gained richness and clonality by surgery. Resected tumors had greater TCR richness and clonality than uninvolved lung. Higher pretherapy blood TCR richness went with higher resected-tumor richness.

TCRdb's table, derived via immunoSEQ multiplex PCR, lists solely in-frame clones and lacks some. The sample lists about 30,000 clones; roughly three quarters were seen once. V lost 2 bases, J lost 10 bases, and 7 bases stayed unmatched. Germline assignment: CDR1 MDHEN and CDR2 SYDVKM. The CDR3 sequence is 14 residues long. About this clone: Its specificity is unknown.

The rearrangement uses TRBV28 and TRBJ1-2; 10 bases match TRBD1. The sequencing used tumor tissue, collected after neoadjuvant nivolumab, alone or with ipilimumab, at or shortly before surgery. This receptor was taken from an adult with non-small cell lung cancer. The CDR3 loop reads CASSLPRQGADYTF. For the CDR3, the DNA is TGTGCCAGCAGTTTACCCCGACAGGGGGCGGACTACACCTTC.